The present T cell receptor beta chain was sequenced within a study of chemoradiotherapy in HPV16-positive cancers. Overall study: Candidate HPV-specific T-cell clones and common TCR motifs came from functional assays in two HPV16-positive patients.

Study findings and constraints: Candidate HPV-specific clones and E7-related TCR motifs grew in tumor during treatment. In HPV16-positive patients, HPV-responsive T-cell expansion tracked better recurrence-free survival. Functional assays defining HPV-specific T cells used only two HPV16-positive patients.

Trimming took off 2 bases at V and 8 bases at J, with 10 bases between the two ends. Germline CDR1 is SQVTM and CDR2 is ANQGSEA. The CDR3 has 12 amino acids. Generated by immunoSEQ multiplex PCR, the TCRdb table keeps only in-frame clones and is missing some. The sample lists about 12,000 clones, approximately 85% occurring once. This clone was picked up one time. Its specificity is not known. Sequenced material: blood, taken from a patient who underwent chemoradiotherapy. The chain employs TRBV29-1 and TRBJ2-1; perhaps D is TRBD1 or TRBD2 (5 bases each). The clonotype comes from a human donor with HPV-associated anogenital cancer. This CDR3 is CSVEFRGDEQFF. In DNA, the CDR3 is TGCAGCGTTGAATTTAGAGGGGATGAGCAGTTCTTC.